The present T cell receptor beta chain was sequenced within a study of siplizumab effects on memory and regulatory T cells. Points on this clone: The antigen is unknown.

Study outcomes and limitations: Sequences below about 10^-5 frequency were poorly captured. As a result, only a minor fraction of alloreactive clones mapped to unstimulated subsets.

Some 10^5 TCR templates were assayed per sample. Method: immunoSEQ multiplex PCR; TCRdb's copy keeps in-frame clones and lacks some. The data contain about 56,000 clones, around 97% of them singletons. There are 13 residues in the CDR3. CDR1 is MGHRA and CDR2 is YSYEKL in the germline V gene. The ends were cut back, 2 bases at V and 3 bases at J, with 8 bases in the middle. The chain uses TRBV4-1 and TRBJ2-7; D remains unclear. The source of this sequence is a human donor in good health. What was sequenced was naive CD8+ T cells sorted from blood. The chain's CDR3 is CASSQNHDYEQYF. The CDR3 coding sequence is TGCGCCAGCAGCCAAAATCACGACTACGAGCAGTACTTC.